A single sample gave rise to the 27 T cell receptor beta chains below, sequenced in a study of molecular identifiers for immune sequencing clone quantification. TCRdb analysed the PCR reads with MiXCR anew, one entry per CDR3 protein. This sample yields about 500,000 distinct CDR3 sequences, of which around 25% are seen a single time; just over 0.75% belongs to the top ten. The sequencing input was naive CD8+ T cells from blood, with Jurkat cell RNA spiked in. Stated subset: FACS-sorted CD8+CD4-CCR7+CD45RA+ naive T cells. These receptors all come from a human donor in good health. Some libraries in this study had Jurkat cell RNA spiked in.

Comment on this clonotype: A much larger clone lies a single base off, so this may be a read error. The chain links TRBV28 to TRBJ2-7; D may be TRBD1 (6 bases). The germline V gene encodes CDR1 MDHEN and CDR2 SYDVKM. V was clipped by 6 bases and J by 2 bases, with 11 bases between them. This CDR3 is 13 amino acids long. The CDR3 coding sequence is TGTGCCAGCAGGTTGGACAGACCCTACGAGCAGTACTTC. Encoded protein: CASRLDRPYEQYF.

The rearrangement joins TRBV11-2 to TRBJ2-7; D gene uncertain. Trimming removed 4 bases from V and 1 base from J, with 14 bases in between. Germline CDR1 reads SGHAT; CDR2 reads FQNNGV. CDR3 size: 15 residues. In DNA, the CDR3 is TGTGCCAGCAGCTCCCATGTTGGACCTTCCTACGAGCAGTACTTC. It yields the protein CASSSHVGPSYEQYF.

Note on this clonotype: A read error may produce the germline difference seen at one junction end. The chain carries TRBV5-8 and TRBJ2-4; D may be TRBD1 or TRBD2 (5 bases each). Germline CDR1 is SGHTS and CDR2 is YDEGEE. This CDR3 region has 15 residues. In DNA, the CDR3 is TGTGCCAACAGCTTTCGAGGGGCGGTCAAAAACATTCGGTACTTC. It specifies CANSFRGAVKNIRYF.

This clonotype was counted only a few times. V is TRBV20-1 and J is TRBJ2-3; possibly TRBD2 for D (6 bases). The germline V gene encodes CDR1 DFQATT and CDR2 SNEGSKA (reference sequence). V was shortened by 0 bases and J by 0 bases, with 10 bases between the two germline ends. The length of the CDR3 is 15 residues. CDR3 sequence: CSARETGTSTDTQYF. CDR3 coding DNA: TGCAGTGCTAGAGAGACCGGGACTAGCACAGATACGCAGTATTTT.

This clonotype was seen a handful of times. One end of the junction fails to match germline, which may point to a read error. This chain uses TRBV5-3 with TRBJ2-3, with 7 nucleotides matching TRBD2. TRBV5-3 is reported as an ORF; its role is uncertain. CDR3 size: 16 residues. In DNA, the CDR3 is TGTGCCAGCAGCTTGGGGCGCGGGAGAAGCACAGATACGCAGTATTTT. The encoded protein is CASSLGRGRSTDTQYF.

The chain couples TRBV10-3 to TRBJ2-3; D possibly corresponds to TRBD1 (5 bases). The CDR3 spans 14 residues. CDR1 and CDR2 from the germline V gene are ENHRY and SYGVKD. V lost 10 bases to trimming and J lost 2 bases, with 16 bases between them. CDR3 region: CATSPVQDTDTQYF. DNA of the CDR3: TGTGCCACCAGCCCTGTACAGGACACAGATACGCAGTATTTT.

Only one count was recorded for this clonotype. The CDR3, as DNA: TGTGCCAGCAGTTACTCAACGGGACAGAATAACTATGGCTACACCTTC. Protein: CASSYSTGQNNYGYTF. The rearrangement joins TRBV6-5 to TRBJ1-2, with 7 positions matching TRBD1. Germline V gene lookup returns CDR1 MNHEY and CDR2 SVGAGI. The CDR3 is made up of 16 amino acids. Losses at the gene ends were 0 bases for V and 1 base for J; bases not matched to a gene: 5.

The chain employs TRBV9 and TRBJ2-3, with 7 bases that match TRBD2. This CDR3 has 15 amino acids. The junction had 4 bases not matched to a gene; V was cut back by 1 base and J by 2 bases. Germline CDR1 and CDR2: SGDLS and YYNGEE. CDR3 in amino acids: CASSVSGTYTDTQYF. The CDR3, as DNA: TGTGCCAGCAGCGTAAGCGGGACCTACACAGATACGCAGTATTTT.

At least ten counts were recorded for this clonotype. The chain uses TRBV5-1 and TRBJ1-1; D might be TRBD1 (6 bases). The V and J ends lost 2 bases and 1 base respectively, with 9 bases between them. The CDR3 runs 14 residues. The germline CDR1 and CDR2 sequences are SGHRS and YFSETQ. The CDR3 nucleotides read TGCGCCAGCAGCTTTGGCAGGGGGAACACTGAAGCTTTCTTT. Translation: CASSFGRGNTEAFF.

This clonotype was seen only a few times. The chain couples TRBV30 to TRBJ2-1; 10 nucleotides agree with TRBD2. V was clipped by 7 bases and J by 0 bases; unmatched bases: 6. The CDR3 consists of 15 residues. Germline V gene lookup returns CDR1 GTSNPN and CDR2 SVGIG (reference sequence). In DNA, the CDR3 is TGTGCCTTTCAAGCGGGAGGGTCCTCCTACAATGAGCAGTTCTTC. This sequence encodes CAFQAGGSSYNEQFF.

J is TRBJ2-5 and V is TRBV2, with 7 bases aligning to TRBD2. V was clipped by 2 bases and J by 3 bases; unmatched bases: 6. CDR3 size: 15 residues. Germline CDR1 SNHLY, CDR2 FYNNEI. The CDR3 sequence is CASSENRDYKETQYF. For the CDR3, the DNA is TGTGCCAGCAGTGAAAACCGGGACTATAAAGAGACCCAGTACTTC.

This clonotype has a handful of counts. The chain combines TRBV6-2 or TRBV6-3 with TRBJ1-1; 10 bases agree with TRBD1. With V trimmed by 2 bases and J by 4 bases, 13 bases remained unmatched. The CDR3 runs to 18 residues. Germline-derived CDR1 and CDR2 are MNHEY and SVGEGT. In DNA, the CDR3 is TGTGCCAGCAGTTACGGCACGGGACAGGGGCCTTTGGGCACTGAAGCTTTCTTT. It yields the protein CASSYGTGQGPLGTEAFF.

The J gene is TRBJ2-7, the V gene TRBV9; possibly TRBD1 for D (6 bases). The length of the CDR3 is 17 residues. Germline CDR1 is SGDLS and CDR2 is YYNGEE. V was clipped by 1 base and J by 0 bases, with 17 bases between them. The CDR3: CASSVYPGLDSSYEQYF. Written as DNA, the CDR3 is TGTGCCAGCAGCGTATACCCGGGGTTGGACAGCTCCTACGAGCAGTACTTC. Full variable domain (missing parts from reference TRBV9 and TRBJ2-7): DSGVTQTPKHLITATGQRVTLRCSPRSGDLSVYWYQQSLDQGLQFLIQYYNGEERAKGNILERFSAQQFPDLHSELNLSSLELGDSALYFCASSVYPGLDSSYEQYFGPGTRLTVT.

This clonotype came up many times. The chain is built from TRBV29-1 and TRBJ1-1; D ambiguous. Looked up from germline, CDR1 is SQVTM and CDR2 is ANQGSEA. Between the trimmed V and J ends, which lost 4 bases and 1 base, there was a span of 7 bases. The CDR3 is 12 amino acids. The CDR3 DNA is TGCAGCGTTGTGTCGGGGAACACTGAAGCTTTCTTT. Its translation: CSVVSGNTEAFF.

There are a few counts of this clonotype. The rearrangement joins TRBV10-3 to TRBJ1-1, with 10 bases fitting TRBD1. The CDR3 totals 15 residues. J gave up 6 bases and V 6 bases, and 10 bases lay outside the gene matches. In germline, CDR1 is ENHRY, CDR2 SYGVKD. Written as DNA, the CDR3 is TGTGCCATCAGACCAGGGGGACAGGGGAATTCTGAAGCTTTCTTT. Translating it yields CAIRPGGQGNSEAFF.

This clonotype came up many times. The CDR3 spells CASSRTGSGYGYTF. The CDR3 nucleotides read TGTGCCAGCAGTCGGACAGGGAGTGGCTATGGCTACACCTTC. This sequence joins TRBV28 and TRBJ1-2, with 8 bases aligning to TRBD1. Losses at the gene ends were 5 bases for V and 4 bases for J; bases not matched to a gene: 6. The CDR3 has 14 residues. Germline CDR1 reads MDHEN; CDR2 reads SYDVKM.

A note on this clonotype: Because the CDR3 is missing its conserved closing phenylalanine or tryptophan, this is likely a read error. The DNA is omitted, as the CDR3 cannot be located on it reliably, and the CDR3 follows TCRdb's listing. This chain joins TRBV28 and TRBJ2-5; no DNA check was done on the table's D call, TRBD1. The CDR3 is made up of 16 amino acids, end residues included. Germline V lookup: CDR1 MDHEN, CDR2 SYDVKM. The CDR3 here is CASSLRVGRSQETRYL.

Worth noting for this clonotype: A read error may be the cause here, since a much bigger clone is one base away. This chain links TRBV10-3 with TRBJ2-3; TRBD1 is a possible D gene (5 bases). CDR3 size: 12 residues. Looked up from germline, CDR1 is ENHRY and CDR2 is SYGVKD. V lost 9 bases, J lost 10 bases, and 17 bases lay in between. Written as DNA, the CDR3 is TGTGCCATTGGGATAGGGGATTTTGCGCAGTATTTT. Amino acids: CAIGIGDFAQYF.

In regard to this clonotype: One end of the junction fails to match germline, which may point to a read error. J is TRBJ2-5 and V is TRBV12-3 or TRBV12-4; perhaps TRBD1 as D (6 bases). There are 15 residues in the CDR3. CDR3 in DNA: TGTGCCAGCGGTTTAGCAGGGGCCATCCAAGAGACCCAGTACTTC. Translating gives CASGLAGAIQETQYF.

In regard to this clonotype: Possible read error: a much larger clone is one base away. V is TRBV7-9 and J is TRBJ2-7; D is possibly TRBD2 (6 bases). V dropped 5 bases and J dropped 6 bases, with 20 bases sitting between them. CDR3 length: 15 residues. Germline-derived CDR1 and CDR2 are SEHNR and FQNEAQ (reference sequence). The CDR3 region has the DNA TGTGCCAGCAGCACCAACTTAGCGGAGATGGGCGAGCAGTACTTC. This sequence encodes CASSTNLAEMGEQYF.

V usage is TRBV4-3 and J usage is TRBJ1-1, with TRBD1 matching 8 bases. CDR3 length: 17 amino acids. The germline V gene encodes CDR1 LGHNA and CDR2 YSLEER. V shed 0 bases, J shed 4 bases, and the junction held 10 bases outside the gene matches. CDR3 region: CASSQDAQGAGPTEAFF. The CDR3 nucleotides are TGCGCCAGCAGCCAAGATGCCCAGGGGGCGGGACCCACTGAAGCTTTCTTT.

This clonotype was detected many times. This chain uses TRBV5-1 with TRBJ2-7, with 12 nucleotides matching TRBD2. The V segment lost 3 bases and the J segment 2 bases; nucleotides outside the gene matches: 0. Per germline, CDR1 SGHRS and CDR2 YFSETQ. This CDR3 spans 14 amino acids. The CDR3 region has the DNA TGCGCCAGCAGCTGGACTAGCGGGACCTACGAGCAGTACTTC. Residues: CASSWTSGTYEQYF.

J is TRBJ1-5 and V is TRBV6-4, with no clear D. Trimming shortened V by 2 bases and J by 6 bases, and 8 bases separated the two germline ends. This CDR3 is 13 amino acids long. Germline V lookup: CDR1 MRHNA, CDR2 SNTAGT. CDR3 bases: TGTGCCAGCAGTGACGGATTAGGTCAGCCCCAGCATTTT. This sequence encodes CASSDGLGQPQHF.

This clonotype has a count of ten or more. The V and J genes are TRBV7-3 and TRBJ2-7; D may be TRBD2 (6 bases). Trimming cost V 2 bases and J 6 bases, with 11 bases left between them. The CDR3 extends over 13 amino acids. Germline loops: CDR1 SGHTA, CDR2 FQGTGA. The CDR3 reads CASSLGGTGEQYF. In DNA, the CDR3 is TGTGCCAGCAGCTTAGGCGGGACGGGCGAGCAGTACTTC. Full variable domain (remainder filled in from reference TRBV7-3 and TRBJ2-7): GAGVSQTPSNKVTEKGKYVELRCDPISGHTALYWYRQSLGQGPEFLIYFQGTGAADDSGLPNDRFFAVRPEGSVSTLKIQRTERGDSAVYLCASSLGGTGEQYFGPGTRLTVT.

Regarding this clonotype: Just one base apart from a much larger clone, this may be a read error. V usage is TRBV7-9 and J usage is TRBJ2-2; no clear D gene. The length of the CDR3 is 15 residues. Germline V gives CDR1 SEHNR, CDR2 FQNEAQ (reference sequence). Trimming pared 1 base from V and 3 bases from J, leaving 9 bases between. The CDR3 spells CASSLVLEHTGELFF. DNA of the CDR3: TGTGCCAGCAGCTTAGTCCTGGAGCACACCGGGGAGCTGTTTTTT.

V gene TRBV27 combines with J gene TRBJ2-7; unclear D gene. Germline CDR1 is MNHEY and CDR2 is SMNVEV (reference sequence). V lost 3 bases, J lost 3 bases, and 18 bases lay in between. This CDR3 comprises 16 residues. The CDR3 region has the DNA TGTGCCAGCAGTTTTGATAGTATGAGTCCCTTCTACGAGCAGTACTTC. As protein: CASSFDSMSPFYEQYF.

The rearrangement joins TRBV7-8 to TRBJ2-1; TRBD2 might be the D (6 bases). Germline V gene data show CDR1 as SGHVS and CDR2 as FQNEAQ. CDR3 length: 11 amino acids. Trimming cost V 2 bases and J 16 bases, with 12 bases left between them. This chain's CDR3 is CASSLNRRGFF. The DNA for the CDR3 is TGTGCCAGCAGCTTAAACAGGAGGGGATTCTTC. The full variable domain, in which reference TRBV7-8 and TRBJ2-1 provide the parts outside the CDR3, is GAGVSQSPRYKVAKRGQDVALRCDPISGHVSLFWYQQALGQGPEFLTYFQNEAQLDKSGLPSDRFFAERPEGSVSTLKIQRTQQEDSAVYLCASSLNRRGFFGPGTRLTVL.